The rows below give T cell receptor beta chains drawn from one sample of a study of T cell changes during pregnancy in multiple sclerosis. The method was immunoSEQ multiplex PCR; TCRdb's version includes in-frame clones alone and lacks a portion of them. The table shows around 78,000 clones, with 91% occurring only once. The sample here was peripheral blood, taken in the third trimester of pregnancy. These receptor sequences come from a female donor in good health, enrolled as a control in a pregnancy study. Both conserved end residues are part of each CDR3. The D gene is left open where the match is weak. Not every row has a clone size; where given, it reads once, few, many or a size class.

.	.	TRBV10-3	TRBJ2-7	CAISESGSSYEQYF	TGTGCCATCAGTGAGTCAGGGAGCAGCTACGAGCAGTACTTC
.	.	TRBV4-2	TRBJ1-2	CASSQEIPQGLGYTF	TGTGCCAGCAGCCAAGAAATCCCCCAGGGGCTTGGCTACACCTTC
.	TRBD1	TRBV2	TRBJ1-3	CASSRDREAGNTIYF	TGTGCCAGCAGTAGGGACAGGGAAGCTGGAAACACCATATATTTT
.	.	TRBV28	TRBJ2-7	CASILGGTGPGFEQYF	TGTGCCAGCATCCTGGGGGGTACGGGCCCGGGTTTCGAGCAGTACTTC
.	.	TRBV7-2	TRBJ1-2	CASSLDLPNYGYTF	TGTGCCAGCAGCTTAGACTTGCCTAACTATGGCTACACCTTC
once	TRBD2	TRBV27	TRBJ2-7	CASTRAGASYEQYF	TGTGCCAGCACTCGAGCGGGAGCGAGCTACGAGCAGTACTTC
.	.	TRBV4-3	TRBJ2-7	CASSQGQARIYEQYF	TGCGCCAGCAGCCAAGGACAGGCTCGAATCTACGAGCAGTACTTC
.	TRBD1	TRBV19	TRBJ1-5	CATGGDSNQPQHF	TGTGCCACAGGGGGTGATAGCAATCAGCCCCAGCATTTT
.	TRBD2	TRBV11-2	TRBJ2-1	CASSSLAGRRYNEQFF	TGTGCCAGCAGCTCCCTAGCGGGGCGACGGTACAATGAGCAGTTCTTC
.	.	TRBV30	TRBJ1-1	CAWSVALHPRNTEAFF	TGTGCCTGGAGTGTCGCGCTGCACCCTAGGAACACTGAAGCTTTCTTT
.	TRBD2	TRBV5-4	TRBJ2-3	CASSTSGGTDTQYF	TGTGCCAGCAGCACTAGCGGGGGGACAGATACGCAGTATTTT
.	.	TRBV11-2	TRBJ2-5	CASSFREKGRVQETQYF	TGTGCCAGCAGCTTCCGGGAAAAGGGTCGGGTTCAAGAGACCCAGTACTTC
.	.	TRBV7-2	TRBJ1-2	CASSLGGQINYGYTF	TGTGCCAGCAGCTTAGGGGGGCAGATTAACTATGGCTACACCTTC
.	.	TRBV7-9	TRBJ1-3	CASSLGGPGNTIYF	TGTGCCAGCAGCTTAGGAGGGCCTGGAAACACCATATATTTT